Shown below are 24 T cell receptor beta chains from a single sample sequenced in a study of metastatic and nonmetastatic thyroid tumors. TCRdb used MiXCR to call clones anew from the PCR reads. The sample holds about 92,000 clones, under 15% seen once. Patients underwent thyroid surgery, and none had received any treatment before it. The sequenced sample consisted of blood. These receptors were collected from a female donor with papillary thyroid cancer or a benign thyroid nodule (not recorded which). Some clones in this sample may be carry-over from other donors' samples.

Ten or more counts support this clone. The chain links TRBV5-6 to TRBJ2-7; TRBD1 matches 10 bases. This CDR3 has 16 amino acids. J was trimmed by 2 bases and V by 1 base; bases with no gene match: 6. Germline values: CDR1 SGHDT, CDR2 YYEEEE. The CDR3 DNA sequence: TGTGCCAGCAGCTTGTGGGGGACAGGGGCCCCCTACGAGCAGTACTTC. This gives the protein CASSLWGTGAPYEQYF.

This clone was recorded at least ten times. The chain recombines TRBV7-3 with TRBJ2-1; D might be TRBD2 (7 bases). Germline lookup yields CDR1 SGHTA and CDR2 FQGTGA. CDR3 length: 14 residues. V dropped 2 bases and J dropped 6 bases, with 11 bases sitting between them. The CDR3 is CASSLLGGPNEQFF. The CDR3 DNA follows: TGTGCCAGCAGCTTACTCGGGGGGCCCAATGAGCAGTTCTTC.

The sample holds many counts of this clone. The genes are TRBV19 and TRBJ1-6; 10 nucleotides line up with TRBD1. Looked up from germline, CDR1 is LNHDA and CDR2 is SQIVND (reference sequence). This CDR3 region has 14 residues. J gave up 9 bases and V 11 bases, and 10 bases lay outside the gene matches. This chain's CDR3 is CASAATGGISPLHF. The CDR3 bases are TGTGCCTCGGCCGCGACAGGGGGCATTTCACCCCTCCACTTT.

This clone was seen at least ten times. The chain combines TRBV6-1 with TRBJ2-5, with 13 bases aligning to TRBD2. Trimming cost V 5 bases and J 4 bases; bases outside gene matches: 4. The CDR3 loop spans 15 amino acids. Germline-derived CDR1 and CDR2 are MNHNS and SASEGT. This CDR3 reads CASSLTSGGPETQYF. The CDR3 DNA sequence: TGTGCCAGCAGTTTGACTAGCGGGGGGCCAGAGACCCAGTACTTC.

On this clone itself: A much larger clone lies one base from this, so it may be a read error. The CDR3 does not end in the conserved phenylalanine or tryptophan, so this is likely a read error. This chain links TRBV7-2 with TRBJ1-5, with a possible D match to TRBD1 (5 bases). The CDR3 consists of 15 residues. CDR1 SGHTA and CDR2 FQGNSA come from the germline V gene. Trimming stripped 2 bases from V and 5 bases from J, with 13 bases between. The CDR3 sequence: CASSLSRVTYQPQHL. The CDR3 DNA is TGTGCCAGCAGCTTATCCAGGGTCACATATCAGCCCCAGCATCTT.

At least ten counts were recorded for this clone. The chain joins TRBV9 to TRBJ2-3; TRBD2 agrees at 8 bases. This CDR3 spans 16 amino acids. Germline V gene sequence: CDR1 SGDLS, CDR2 YYNGEE. Trimming took 3 bases from V and 6 from J; bases not matched to a gene: 12. CDR3 amino acids: CASSDPLAGGGDTQYF. CDR3 coding DNA: TGTGCCAGCAGCGACCCCCTGGCGGGGGGAGGGGATACGCAGTATTTT. Together with reference TRBV9 and TRBJ2-3, the CDR3 gives the full variable domain: DSGVTQTPKHLITATGQRVTLRCSPRSGDLSVYWYQQSLDQGLQFLIQYYNGEERAKGNILERFSAQQFPDLHSELNLSSLELGDSALYFCASSDPLAGGGDTQYFGPGTRLTVL.

Only a few counts were recorded for this clone. This chain links TRBV20-1 with TRBJ2-7, with D hard to call. The CDR3 runs 13 residues. Trimming took off 5 bases at V and 2 bases at J, with 13 bases between the two ends. Germline V gene lookup returns CDR1 DFQATT and CDR2 SNEGSKA (reference sequence). CDR3 in amino acids: CSAETGWPYEQYF. CDR3 DNA: TGCAGTGCTGAGACTGGGTGGCCCTACGAGCAGTACTTC.

This clone was counted a few times. The V and J genes are TRBV28 and TRBJ2-7; no definite D call. CDR1 and CDR2 from the germline V gene are MDHEN and SYDVKM. The CDR3 spans 13 residues. Trimming took 5 bases from V and 6 from J, leaving 14 bases between them. The CDR3 DNA reads as TGTGCCAGCAGTCCTGCGGTGCCGGGCGAGCAGTACTTC. Its protein product is CASSPAVPGEQYF.

This clone has at least ten counts. This chain connects TRBV6-4 to TRBJ2-2; D not resolved. The ends were cut back, 0 bases at V and 6 bases at J, with 14 bases in the middle. The CDR3 contains 16 residues. CDR1 and CDR2 (germline): MRHNA, SNTAGT. The CDR3 DNA is TGTGCCAGCAGTGACTCCACAGTGTCCCATGCCGGGGAGCTGTTTTTT. Encoded protein: CASSDSTVSHAGELFF.

This chain connects TRBV3-1 to TRBJ2-1; 7 bases line up with TRBD2. Germline trimming cut 0 bases from V and 0 bases from J; bases unmatched to any gene: 11. Germline CDR1 reads LGHDT; CDR2 reads YNNKEL (reference sequence). This CDR3 spans 19 amino acids. CDR3 sequence: CASSQDRAGDLSSYNEQFF. The CDR3 nucleotides are TGTGCCAGCAGCCAAGATCGGGCGGGGGACCTATCCTCCTACAATGAGCAGTTCTTC.

This clone came up once. The chain joins TRBV5-5 to TRBJ1-5; 7 bases align to TRBD1. The junction had 8 bases not matched to a gene; V was cut back by 5 bases and J by 6 bases. Germline V lookup: CDR1 SGHKS, CDR2 YYEKEE (reference sequence). The CDR3 runs 14 residues. The CDR3 spells CASSYLTGPQPQHF. CDR3 DNA sequence: TGTGCCAGCAGTTACCTGACAGGGCCTCAGCCCCAGCATTTT.

This clone was observed many times. At the DNA level, this CDR3 is encoded by other sequences in the same sample as well. The V and J genes are TRBV16 and TRBJ1-6, with TRBD1 identical over 8 bases. After removal of 5 bases from V and 6 bases from J, the junction contained 12 bases not matched to a gene. The CDR3 has 17 amino acids. Per the germline V gene, CDR1 is KGHSY and CDR2 is FQNENV. CDR3 region: CASSDTGGPSSNSPLHF. CDR3 DNA: TGTGCCAGCAGCGACACAGGGGGGCCCTCTTCTAATTCACCCCTCCACTTT.

As for this clone: With a much larger clone just one base away, this may be a read error. CDR3: CASSTGQFRLYQPQHF. The CDR3 nucleotides read TGTGCCAGCAGCACGGGACAGTTCAGGCTGTATCAGCCCCAGCATTTT. The chain uses TRBV5-8 and TRBJ1-5; 7 bases align to TRBD1. J lost 5 bases, V lost 4 bases, and 12 bases had no gene match. CDR1 SGHTS and CDR2 YDEGEE come from the germline V gene. This CDR3 region has 16 residues.

Comment on this clone: This may be a read error, as it is one base from a much larger clone. This chain uses TRBV29-1 with TRBJ2-3, with 8 nucleotides matching TRBD2. CDR1 and CDR2 from the germline V gene are SQVTM and ANQGSEA. This CDR3 comprises 12 residues. The junction had 7 bases not matched to a gene; V was cut back by 8 bases and J by 6 bases. In nucleotides, the CDR3 is TGCAGCTCGAATCGGGGGGGGGATACGCAGTATTTT. Amino acids: CSSNRGGDTQYF.

The rearrangement uses TRBV27 and TRBJ2-7; 13 bases map to TRBD2. The CDR3 runs 17 residues. CDR1 MNHEY and CDR2 SMNVEV come from the germline V gene (reference sequence). Trimming cost V 4 bases and J 1 base; bases outside gene matches: 7. CDR3 loop: CASSYQGLAGQSYEQYF. The CDR3, as DNA: TGTGCCAGCAGTTATCAGGGACTAGCGGGGCAATCCTACGAGCAGTACTTC.

In this sample, this clone turned up a few times. Its ends do not fully match the called genes, so a read error is possible. V is TRBV7-8 and J is TRBJ1-5, with D unclear. Germline CDR1 reads SGHVS; CDR2 reads FQNEAQ. This CDR3 is built from 13 residues. The CDR3 is CTSSIGSNQPQHF. The CDR3 region has the DNA TGTACCAGCAGCATCGGGAGCAATCAGCCCCAGCATTTT.

The table lists this clone with many counts. The gene calls are TRBV28 and TRBJ1-2; possible D gene TRBD1, 6 bases. The ends were cut back, 6 bases at V and 0 bases at J, with 8 bases in the middle. Germline V CDR1 and CDR2: MDHEN, SYDVKM. CDR3 size: 13 residues. The chain's CDR3 is CASSRTANYGYTF. CDR3 DNA: TGTGCCAGCAGCCGGACAGCTAACTATGGCTACACCTTC.

This clone was counted ten times or more. This chain connects TRBV20-1 to TRBJ1-6; 8 bases line up with TRBD1. V lost 5 bases, J lost 10 bases, and 13 bases stayed unmatched. The CDR3 is 15 residues long. CDR1 and CDR2 (germline): DFQATT, SNEGSKA (reference sequence). The CDR3 reads CSAGQGGTGRSPLHF. The CDR3 coding sequence is TGCAGTGCTGGCCAGGGGGGGACAGGTAGATCACCCCTCCACTTT.

This clone showed up many times. This sequence joins TRBV19 and TRBJ1-1, with D maybe TRBD1 (6 bases). CDR1 is LNHDA, CDR2 SQIVND, per germline (reference sequence). Trimming took off 3 bases at V and 3 bases at J, with 14 bases between the two ends. This CDR3 comprises 15 residues. CDR3 protein: CASSITGTSDTEAFF. The CDR3 coding sequence is TGTGCCAGTAGTATTACAGGGACGTCGGACACTGAAGCTTTCTTT.

This clone appeared many times. The rearrangement links TRBV6-2 or TRBV6-3 to TRBJ2-3, with D hard to call. In germline, CDR1 is MNHEY, CDR2 SVGEGT. The CDR3 totals 16 residues. Trimming removed 5 bases from V and 3 bases from J, with 18 bases in between. The CDR3 is CASSDRAPARTDTQYF. The DNA of the CDR3 is TGTGCCAGCAGTGATCGGGCCCCCGCTCGGACAGATACGCAGTATTTT.

This clone was detected only a few times. A much larger clone is a single base away; this may be a read error. The chain combines TRBV14 with TRBJ1-2, with 7 bases matching TRBD1. Trimming at V came to 4 bases and at J to 5 bases, leaving 4 bases not matched to a gene. This CDR3 has 13 amino acids. Germline V gives CDR1 SGHDN, CDR2 FVKESK. CDR3 bases: TGTGCCAGCAGCCTGAGACAGGGATATGGCTACACCTTC. Protein: CASSLRQGYGYTF.

The V and J genes are TRBV7-3 and TRBJ2-5; unclear D gene. Trimming pared 1 base from V and 2 bases from J, leaving 8 bases between. Germline CDR1 SGHTA, CDR2 FQGTGA. The CDR3 consists of 14 residues. The CDR3 protein is CASSLNGRQETQYF. The CDR3 region has the DNA TGTGCCAGCAGCTTAAATGGCAGACAAGAGACCCAGTACTTC.

Ten or more counts support this clone. The chain employs TRBV6-1 and TRBJ1-3, with D possibly TRBD1 on 5 matching bases. The CDR3 runs 15 residues. CDR1 is MNHNS and CDR2 is SASEGT in the germline V gene. V shed 6 bases and J shed 0 bases, with 12 bases lying between them. Here the CDR3 reads CASRRGTHSGNTIYF. Written as DNA, the CDR3 is TGTGCCAGCAGGAGAGGGACTCACTCTGGAAACACCATATATTTT.

This clone was picked up many times. This chain uses TRBV20-1 with TRBJ2-7, with D maybe TRBD1 (6 bases). The length of the CDR3 is 13 residues. V lost 0 bases to trimming and J lost 3 bases, with 9 bases between them. Germline CDR1 and CDR2: DFQATT and SNEGSKA (reference sequence). CDR3 amino acids: CSARETGNYEQYF. The CDR3 DNA reads as TGCAGTGCTAGAGAGACAGGCAACTACGAGCAGTACTTC.